One sample yielded the 3 T cell receptor beta chains listed below, sequenced in a study of T cell clonotyping in hematopoietic cell transplantation. Time point indicated: recipient sample about 28 days before transplant, after cytoreduction. Using immunoSEQ multiplex PCR, the repertoire was profiled, and TCRdb retains in-frame clones only, with some absent. Of about 20,000 clones listed, roughly nine tenths are singletons. The sequences come from peripheral blood mononuclear cells, collected before stem cell transplant. Every receptor here comes from a man in his late teens or twenties with biphenotypic leukemia. Some clones in this sample may be carry-over from other donors' samples.

The table lists this clone with a count of one. The chain recombines TRBV11-1 with TRBJ1-5, with D possibly TRBD1 on 6 matching bases. Germline-derived CDR1 and CDR2 are SGHAT and FQDESV (reference sequence). This CDR3 spans 18 amino acids. Trimming left V 3 bases short and J 0 bases short, with 18 bases between. The CDR3 sequence: CASSFRSQGPDSNQPQHF. CDR3 bases: TGTGCCAGCAGCTTCCGATCCCAGGGGCCCGATAGCAATCAGCCCCAGCATTTT.

The chain links TRBV29-1 to TRBJ1-1, with a weak D call TRBD1 (5 bases). The germline CDR1 and CDR2 sequences are SQVTM and ANQGSEA. This CDR3 comprises 13 residues. Trimming stripped 7 bases from V and 3 bases from J, with 15 bases between. CDR3 residues: CSGTSTGDTEAFF. The DNA for the CDR3 is TGCAGCGGTACTTCGACGGGGGACACTGAAGCTTTCTTT.

This clone appeared once. This chain connects TRBV4-1 to TRBJ2-1, with a possible D match to TRBD2 (5 bases). The CDR3 runs 15 residues. CDR1 and CDR2 (germline): MGHRA, YSYEKL. Trimming stripped 0 bases from V and 7 bases from J, with 13 bases between. CDR3 region: CASSQDRTGGNEQFF. The CDR3, as DNA: TGCGCCAGCAGCCAAGATCGGACTGGTGGGAATGAGCAGTTCTTC.